This T cell receptor beta chain was retrieved from a study of T-cell memory formation after mild COVID-19. Using its own MiXCR run on the 5' RACE reads, TCRdb lists one record per CDR3 protein. The sample lists approximately 290,000 distinct CDR3 sequences; over 7% were seen once. Study findings and constraints: Shrinking CD4+ clones were chiefly CM and EM; CD8+ ones were chiefly EMRA. Pre-infection memory already had some responding clones, implying cross-reactive memory joined.

On this clonotype: The antigen remains undetermined.

In germline, CDR1 is LGHDT, CDR2 YNNKEL (reference sequence). CDR3 size: 20 residues. V dropped 0 bases and J dropped 6; count of bases not matched to a gene: 21. This chain uses TRBV3-1 with TRBJ2-3, with TRBD1 identical over 7 bases. The sequencing sample was made of PBMCs or a T cell subset sorted from them (not recorded which). This clonotype was sampled from a man between 18 and 35 years old who had mild COVID-19 (a few samples of this study predate the infection). Cell type and time point are not known. The CDR3: CASSQEYRGGLSEPGDTQYF. DNA of the CDR3: TGTGCCAGCAGCCAAGAGTACAGGGGCGGACTGAGCGAACCCGGGGATACGCAGTATTTT.